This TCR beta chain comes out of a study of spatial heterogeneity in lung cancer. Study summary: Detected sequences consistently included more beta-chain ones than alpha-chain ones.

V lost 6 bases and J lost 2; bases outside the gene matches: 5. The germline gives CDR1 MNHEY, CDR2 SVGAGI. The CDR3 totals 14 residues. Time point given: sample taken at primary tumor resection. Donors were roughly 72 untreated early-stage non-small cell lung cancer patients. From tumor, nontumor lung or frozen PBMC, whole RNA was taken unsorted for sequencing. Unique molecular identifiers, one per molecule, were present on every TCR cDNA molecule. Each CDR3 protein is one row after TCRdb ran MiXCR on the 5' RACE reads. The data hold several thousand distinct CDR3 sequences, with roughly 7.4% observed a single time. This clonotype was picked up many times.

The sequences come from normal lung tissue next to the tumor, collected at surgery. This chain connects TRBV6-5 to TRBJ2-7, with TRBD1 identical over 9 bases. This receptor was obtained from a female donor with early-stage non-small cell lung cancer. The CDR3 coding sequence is TGTGCCAGCAGCAGGGACAGGGTGGCCTACGAGCAGTACTTC. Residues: CASSRDRVAYEQYF.